The present entry profiles one TCR beta chain with its context. With 2 bases removed from V and 2 bases from J, the gap between germline ends came to 11 bases. Germline values: CDR1 KGHSH, CDR2 LQKENI. The CDR3 totals 15 residues. Under the authors' procedure: Estimated nucleated cell counts came from reference gene primer amplification. The protocol was immunoSEQ multiplex PCR, while the TCRdb copy is restricted to in-frame clones and leaves out a portion. V and J calls and clone size follow that table, whereas D and trimming were derived from the DNA. Of around 190,000 clones listed, about 80% are singletons. This sample was taken from a study of blood T cell repertoires in COVID-19. Across the study: The origin of the acute and convalescent COVID-19 samples was the United States, Italy and Spain. Sources were T cells, B-cell-depleted T cells, or PBMCs; the material itself was cDNA or gDNA.

The V and J genes are TRBV18 and TRBJ2-3; D perhaps matches TRBD2 (7 bases). Specimen: peripheral blood. The TCR sequence derives from a man aged 55 to 70 with acute or convalescent COVID-19. The CDR3 DNA follows: TGTGCCAGCTCACCAAGGGGGGGACCCACAGATACGCAGTATTTT. It is translated as CASSPRGGPTDTQYF.